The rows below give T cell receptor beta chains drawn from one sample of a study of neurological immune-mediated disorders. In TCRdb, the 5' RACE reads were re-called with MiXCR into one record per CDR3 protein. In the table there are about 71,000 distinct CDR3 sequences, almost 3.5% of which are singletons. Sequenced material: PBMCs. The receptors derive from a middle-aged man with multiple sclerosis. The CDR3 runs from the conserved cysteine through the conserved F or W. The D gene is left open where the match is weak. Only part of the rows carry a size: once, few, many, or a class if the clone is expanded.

CDR3 DNA: TGTGCCAGCAGCCAACAGGGCGTTGGGAACACCATATATTTT; CDR3 protein: CASSQQGVGNTIYF; clone size: many; CDR3 length: 14; V gene: TRBV9; D gene: .; J gene: TRBJ1-3
CDR3 DNA: TGCGCCAGCAGCTTGGCTAGCGGGGGGCCGGGTGAGCAGTTCTTC; CDR3 protein: CASSLASGGPGEQFF; clone size: many; CDR3 length: 15; V gene: TRBV5-1; D gene: TRBD2; J gene: TRBJ2-1
CDR3 DNA: TGCGCCAGCAGCTTGGAGGGAAAACTGTTTTTT; CDR3 protein: CASSLEGKLFF; clone size: many; CDR3 length: 11; V gene: TRBV5-1; D gene: .; J gene: TRBJ1-4
CDR3 DNA: TGCGCCAGCAGCCGCCGCTCTAGGACAGCGAATCAGCCCCAGCATTTT; CDR3 protein: CASSRRSRTANQPQHF; clone size: many; CDR3 length: 16; V gene: TRBV5-1; D gene: .; J gene: TRBJ1-5
CDR3 DNA: TGTGCCAGCAGTTTATCCCAGACAGGTAGTACAGATACGCAGTATTTT; CDR3 protein: CASSLSQTGSTDTQYF; clone size: many; CDR3 length: 16; V gene: TRBV27; D gene: .; J gene: TRBJ2-3
CDR3 DNA: TGTGCCAGCAGCTTGGGGGACAAAGAGACCCAGTACTTC; CDR3 protein: CASSLGDKETQYF; clone size: many; CDR3 length: 13; V gene: TRBV5-6; D gene: .; J gene: TRBJ2-5
CDR3 DNA: TGTGCCAGCAGTGAGGTTGTTGGTGGGCAAGCTTTCTTT; CDR3 protein: CASSEVVGGQAFF; clone size: .; CDR3 length: 13; V gene: TRBV6-1; D gene: .; J gene: TRBJ1-1
CDR3 DNA: TGTGCCAGCAGTTCGGACAGGGCCAGCAATCAGCCCCAGCATTTT; CDR3 protein: CASSSDRASNQPQHF; clone size: few; CDR3 length: 15; V gene: TRBV2; D gene: TRBD1; J gene: TRBJ1-5
CDR3 DNA: TGCGCCAGCAGCCAGGGACAGGGGGGAGATACGCAGTATTTT; CDR3 protein: CASSQGQGGDTQYF; clone size: many; CDR3 length: 14; V gene: TRBV5-1; D gene: TRBD1; J gene: TRBJ2-3
CDR3 DNA: TGTGCCAGCAGCGGGAGGGACAGGGGCAACATTCAGTACTTC; CDR3 protein: CASSGRDRGNIQYF; clone size: many; CDR3 length: 14; V gene: TRBV5-6; D gene: TRBD1; J gene: TRBJ2-4
CDR3 DNA: TGTGCCAGCAGTTTTTCCAGGGAAACGGTGGAAGATACGCAGTATTTT; CDR3 protein: CASSFSRETVEDTQYF; clone size: many; CDR3 length: 16; V gene: TRBV12-3/TRBV12-4; D gene: .; J gene: TRBJ2-3
CDR3 DNA: TGCAGTGTTGGGACTGAGAATGAAAAACTGTTTTTT; CDR3 protein: CSVGTENEKLFF; clone size: many; CDR3 length: 12; V gene: TRBV20-1; D gene: .; J gene: TRBJ1-4
CDR3 DNA: TGCGCCAGCAGCTTGGAGGGACAGGGGGCACCCAATGAAAAACTGTTTTTT; CDR3 protein: CASSLEGQGAPNEKLFF; clone size: many; CDR3 length: 17; V gene: TRBV5-1; D gene: TRBD1; J gene: TRBJ1-4
CDR3 DNA: TGTGCCAGCAGCTTAAGGGACCTTTATGCCCGTGGCTACACCTTC; CDR3 protein: CASSLRDLYARGYTF; clone size: many; CDR3 length: 15; V gene: TRBV7-9; D gene: .; J gene: TRBJ1-2
CDR3 DNA: TGTGCCAGCTGCTGGGGATGGGGGAGTGGCACTGAAGCTTTCTTT; CDR3 protein: CASCWGWGSGTEAFF; clone size: many; CDR3 length: 15; V gene: TRBV5-5; D gene: .; J gene: TRBJ1-1
CDR3 DNA: TGCAGTGCTAGTTCGGCAGATGAAAAACTGTTTTTT; CDR3 protein: CSASSADEKLFF; clone size: many; CDR3 length: 12; V gene: TRBV20-1; D gene: .; J gene: TRBJ1-4
CDR3 DNA: TGTGCCAGCAGCAAAGGAGTGAAGAGCTCCTACGAGCAGTACTTC; CDR3 protein: CASSKGVKSSYEQYF; clone size: many; CDR3 length: 15; V gene: TRBV21-1; D gene: .; J gene: TRBJ2-7
CDR3 DNA: TGTGCCAGCAGCCAGGGGGCCCGTGGCTACACCTTC; CDR3 protein: CASSQGARGYTF; clone size: many; CDR3 length: 12; V gene: TRBV7-9; D gene: TRBD1; J gene: TRBJ1-2
CDR3 DNA: TGCAGTGCTAAGAGGGGCAGGGTGAACACTGAAGCTTTCTTT; CDR3 protein: CSAKRGRVNTEAFF; clone size: many; CDR3 length: 14; V gene: TRBV20-1; D gene: .; J gene: TRBJ1-1
CDR3 DNA: TGCGCCAGCAGCCCGTTTGGGGGCGTCAATAATGAAAAACTGTTTTTT; CDR3 protein: CASSPFGGVNNEKLFF; clone size: many; CDR3 length: 16; V gene: TRBV5-1; D gene: .; J gene: TRBJ1-4
CDR3 DNA: TGTGCCAGCAGCCGATTTGGACTAGCGAGTCAGCTTGAGCAGTTCTTC; CDR3 protein: CASSRFGLASQLEQFF; clone size: many; CDR3 length: 16; V gene: TRBV7-2; D gene: TRBD2; J gene: TRBJ2-1
CDR3 DNA: TGTGCCAGCAGCAGGGGCGGGGTTCGGCTCTTC; CDR3 protein: CASSRGGVRLF; clone size: many; CDR3 length: 11; V gene: TRBV11-2; D gene: .; J gene: TRBJ2-7
CDR3 DNA: TGCGCCAGCAGCTTGGCCGGTCCCCCAGGGAAAGATACGCAGTATTTT; CDR3 protein: CASSLAGPPGKDTQYF; clone size: many; CDR3 length: 16; V gene: TRBV5-1; D gene: .; J gene: TRBJ2-3
CDR3 DNA: TGCGCCAGCAGCTTGGACAGGGGCTACGAGCAGTACTTC; CDR3 protein: CASSLDRGYEQYF; clone size: many; CDR3 length: 13; V gene: TRBV5-1; D gene: TRBD1; J gene: TRBJ2-7
CDR3 DNA: TGCAGTGCTAGAGATGCCAGGGGAGATCAGCCCCAGCATTTT; CDR3 protein: CSARDARGDQPQHF; clone size: many; CDR3 length: 14; V gene: TRBV20-1; D gene: .; J gene: TRBJ1-5
CDR3 DNA: TGTGCCAGTAGTATATCTACAGCTAATGAAAAACTGTTTTTT; CDR3 protein: CASSISTANEKLFF; clone size: few; CDR3 length: 14; V gene: TRBV19; D gene: .; J gene: TRBJ1-4
CDR3 DNA: TGTGCCAGCAGTCCGGGCCCTTCTCCACCCCTCCACTTT; CDR3 protein: CASSPGPSPPLHF; clone size: many; CDR3 length: 13; V gene: TRBV12-3/TRBV12-4; D gene: .; J gene: TRBJ1-6
CDR3 DNA: TGTGCCAGCAGCTTAGGATTGCTCACAGATACGCAGTATTTT; CDR3 protein: CASSLGLLTDTQYF; clone size: many; CDR3 length: 14; V gene: TRBV7-2; D gene: .; J gene: TRBJ2-3
CDR3 DNA: TGTGCCAGCAGTCGGGAGGGCAGCGTGATTACCTACGAGCAGTACTTC; CDR3 protein: CASSREGSVITYEQYF; clone size: many; CDR3 length: 16; V gene: TRBV27; D gene: TRBD2; J gene: TRBJ2-7
CDR3 DNA: TGTGCCAGCAGTCCAAACCTGGGACAGGGGTTCGACTATGGCTACACCTTC; CDR3 protein: CASSPNLGQGFDYGYTF; clone size: many; CDR3 length: 17; V gene: TRBV12-3/TRBV12-4; D gene: TRBD1; J gene: TRBJ1-2